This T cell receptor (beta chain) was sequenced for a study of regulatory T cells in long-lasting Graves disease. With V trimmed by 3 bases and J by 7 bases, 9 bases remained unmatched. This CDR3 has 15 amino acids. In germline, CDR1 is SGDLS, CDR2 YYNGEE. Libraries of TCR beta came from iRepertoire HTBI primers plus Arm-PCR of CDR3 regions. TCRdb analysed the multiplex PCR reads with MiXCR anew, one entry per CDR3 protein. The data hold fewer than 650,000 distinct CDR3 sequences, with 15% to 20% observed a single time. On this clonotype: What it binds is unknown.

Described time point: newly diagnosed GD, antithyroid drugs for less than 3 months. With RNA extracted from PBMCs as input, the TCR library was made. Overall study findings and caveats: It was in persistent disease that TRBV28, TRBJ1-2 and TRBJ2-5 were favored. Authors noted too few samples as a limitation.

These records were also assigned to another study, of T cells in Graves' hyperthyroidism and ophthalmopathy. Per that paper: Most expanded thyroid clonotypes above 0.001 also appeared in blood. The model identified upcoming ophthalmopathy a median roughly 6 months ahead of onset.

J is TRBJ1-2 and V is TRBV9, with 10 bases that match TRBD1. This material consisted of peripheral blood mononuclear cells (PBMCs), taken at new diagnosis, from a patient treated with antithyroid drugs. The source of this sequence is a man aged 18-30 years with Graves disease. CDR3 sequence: CASSARDRGFGGYTF. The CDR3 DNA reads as TGTGCCAGCAGCGCCCGGGACAGGGGTTTTGGTGGCTACACCTTC.